The clone carrying this T cell receptor beta chain has a count of ten or more. Its specificity is not known. Time point: sample taken at primary tumor resection. Tumor, nontumor lung or frozen PBMC supplied whole RNA that was sequenced unsorted. Donors were 72 untreated early-stage non-small cell lung cancer patients. The data are from a study of spatial heterogeneity in lung cancer. Study-level findings and limits: Blood contained ubiquitous expanded tumor TCRs more at resection than at follow-up.

In the library, each TCR cDNA molecule bore its own unique molecular identifier. TCRdb re-called the 5' RACE reads through MiXCR, storing one row per CDR3 protein. The table lists 48,000 or so distinct CDR3 sequences, about 5.8% of them singletons. Sequenced here: PBMCs, sampled at surgery. The source of this sequence is a male donor with early-stage non-small cell lung cancer.

As DNA, the CDR3 is TGTGCCAGCAGCTTGTGGGGGCGGGGACAGGGGACACGTAGATTGAGCTACACCTTC. Encoded protein: CASSLWGRGQGTRRLSYTF. This sequence joins TRBV5-4 and TRBJ1-2, with TRBD1 matching over 10 bases. The CDR3 consists of 19 residues. The J segment lost 9 bases and the V segment lost 1 base, leaving 21 bases of the junction unmatched. The germline V gene encodes CDR1 SGHNT and CDR2 YYREEE (reference sequence).